This is a list of T cell receptor beta chains from one sample in a study of OX40 agonist ivuxolimab in advanced cancers. The data were produced by immunoSEQ multiplex PCR, yet TCRdb's version contains in-frame clones alone and is incomplete. The sample lists roughly 76,000 clones; 75% to 90% were seen once. The sample consisted of CD4+ or CD8+ T cells sorted from blood, taken in a trial of the OX40 agonist ivuxolimab. These receptors all come from an adult with an advanced solid tumor such as melanoma, head and neck, liver or kidney cancer. The CDR3 runs from the conserved cysteine through the conserved F or W. D genes are given only for firm matches. Not all rows give a size; the values are once, few, many and, for expanded clones, a class.

TRBD1 TRBJ2-7 . TRBV4-1 17 TGCGCCAGCAGCCGAAAGTCCCGGGACAGGGGGCAGTGCGAGCAGTACTTC CASSRKSRDRGQCEQYF
. TRBJ1-1 . TRBV19 13 TGTGCCAGTAGTCCCCGACACTTTTACGAAGCTTTCTTT CASSPRHFYEAFF
. TRBJ2-1 . TRBV19 14 TGTGCCAGTAGTATCGACCGAGACGGCAATGAGCAGTTCTTC CASSIDRDGNEQFF
. TRBJ1-1 . TRBV5-1 13 TGCGCCAGCAGCTTGGATGTGAACACTGAAGCTTTCTTT CASSLDVNTEAFF
. TRBJ2-7 . TRBV7-7 13 TGTGCCAGCAGCAAGGGCCCCTACTCCGAGCAGTACTTC CASSKGPYSEQYF
. TRBJ2-7 . TRBV4-1 11 TGCGCCAGCAGCCAAGTGTCCGAGCAGTACTTC CASSQVSEQYF
. TRBJ2-7 once TRBV5-6 15 TGTGCCAGCAGCTCGGTAGGTTACCACTCCTACGAGCAGTACTTC CASSSVGYHSYEQYF
. TRBJ2-7 few TRBV10-3 9 TGTGCCATCAGATACGAGCAGTACTTC CAIRYEQYF
TRBD2 TRBJ2-3 . TRBV7-2 17 TGTGCCAGCAGCTTAAAGGGTAGCGGGGACTTCACAGATACGCAGTATTTT CASSLKGSGDFTDTQYF
. TRBJ2-1 once TRBV7-2 15 TGTGCCAGCAGCCGGGCGGTGATCTCCTACAATGAGCAGTTCTTC CASSRAVISYNEQFF
. TRBJ1-5 . TRBV28 15 TGTGCCAGCAGTGCTCGATGGGGCCACGGTCAGCCCCAGCATTTT CASSARWGHGQPQHF
. TRBJ1-6 . TRBV5-6 14 TGTGCCAGCAGCCCAAGGCCGGGGCACTCACCCCTCCACTTT CASSPRPGHSPLHF